In its sample, the clone carrying this T cell receptor (beta chain) was seen once. As yet, its antigen is unknown. This specimen includes other DNA sequences encoding the same CDR3. TCRdb's copy holds only in-frame clones and misses some; the assay was immunoSEQ multiplex PCR. The sample records over 950,000 clones, about 72% being singletons. This entry comes from a study of shared clonotypes between healthy human individuals. Study-wide results and caveats: Among several donors, roughly 5% of naive CD4 clonotypes were found in common. The study found lower generation probabilities in non-shared clonotypes than in those shared by all four donors.

Germline-derived CDR1 and CDR2 are MDHEN and SYDVKM. V lost 2 bases and J lost 9, with 9 bases in between. The CDR3 totals 12 residues. V gene TRBV28 combines with J gene TRBJ2-3; D gene ambiguous. The sequence derives from a man in his late teens or twenties in good health. Some clones in this sample may be carry-over from other donors' samples. What was sequenced was memory CD4+ T cells from PBMCs. Sample subset: CD45RA-negative fraction. The CDR3 is CASSLTTDTQYF. The CDR3 DNA follows: TGTGCCAGCAGTTTAACGACTGACACGCAGTATTTT.